Given below is one T cell receptor (beta chain) in context. This sample is drawn from a study of blood T cell repertoires in COVID-19. Study details: In each case, the material was cDNA or gDNA derived from T cells, B-cell-depleted T cells, or PBMCs.

Authors' methods: Reference gene primer amplification gave estimated nucleated cell counts. Here immunoSEQ multiplex PCR was the method, and the copy in TCRdb shows in-frame clones only, minus some. V, J and clone size were drawn from that table, and D and trimming were deduced from the DNA. In the table there are about 100,000 clones, around 90% of which are singletons. This CDR3 contains 16 residues. Germline V gene sequence: CDR1 MDHEN, CDR2 SYDVKM. V was clipped by 5 bases and J by 7 bases; unmatched bases: 15. This sequence originates from a woman between 25 and 40 years old with acute or convalescent COVID-19. The specimen sequenced was peripheral blood. The rearrangement links TRBV28 to TRBJ2-5; 8 nucleotides align to TRBD1. The CDR3 here is CASSNIVQTGARTQYF. The CDR3 nucleotides read TGTGCCAGCAGTAATATCGTCCAGACAGGGGCGCGGACCCAGTACTTC.